This record looks at one T cell receptor beta chain sequence and its context. Its specificity is unknown. The data were produced by immunoSEQ multiplex PCR, yet TCRdb's version contains in-frame clones alone and is incomplete. The top ten clones hold 6.4% of a sample with around 340,000 clones, 88% of them seen once. The data were obtained in a study of Ad26.COV2.S vaccination and SARS-CoV-2 variants. In the study overall: In the study, Ad26.COV2.S was injected intramuscularly once, or twice 56 days apart.

This CDR3 is built from 14 residues. V shed 4 bases and J 2 bases; nucleotides not matched to a gene: 3. Germline CDR1 is SGHRS and CDR2 is YFSETQ. The study's findings and limits: Reported post-vaccination CD8+ and CD4+ T cell responses to spike showed substantial breadth. While placebo recipients had lower spike-specific TCR breadth, vaccine recipients had more.

Regarding treatment: some 20 received Ad26.COV2.S at low or high dose, single or two shots; 5 received placebo; per-sample allocation not given. Material that was analyzed had been drawn on day 63 after the first vaccine or placebo injection. The vaccine delivered Wuhan-strain SARS-CoV-2 spike through an Ad26 vector. The chain employs TRBV5-1 and TRBJ1-2, with 9 bases identical to TRBD1. The sequence came from a person between 18 and 59 years old who received the Ad26.COV2.S COVID-19 vaccine or a placebo. The source was peripheral blood, collected in a trial of Ad26.COV2.S vaccine versus placebo. DNA for the CDR3: TGCGCCAGCAGCGCGGGACAGGGAAACTATGGCTACACCTTC. Translation: CASSAGQGNYGYTF.